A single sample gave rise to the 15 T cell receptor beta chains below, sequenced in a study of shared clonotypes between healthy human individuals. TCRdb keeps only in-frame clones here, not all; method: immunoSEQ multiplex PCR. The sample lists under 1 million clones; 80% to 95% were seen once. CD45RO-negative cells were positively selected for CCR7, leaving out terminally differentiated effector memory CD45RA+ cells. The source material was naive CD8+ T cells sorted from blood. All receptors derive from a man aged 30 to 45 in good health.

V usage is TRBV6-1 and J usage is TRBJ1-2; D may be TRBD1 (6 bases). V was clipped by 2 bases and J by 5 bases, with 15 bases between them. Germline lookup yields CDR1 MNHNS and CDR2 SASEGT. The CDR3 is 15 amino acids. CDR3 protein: CASSEYTGKGYGYTF. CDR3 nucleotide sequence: TGTGCCAGCAGTGAATACACAGGGAAGGGGTATGGCTACACCTTC.

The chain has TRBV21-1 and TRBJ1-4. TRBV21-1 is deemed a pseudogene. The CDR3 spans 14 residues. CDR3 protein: CASSNGDWYEKLFF. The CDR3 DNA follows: TGTGCCAGCAGCAACGGGGATTGGTACGAAAAACTGTTTTTT.

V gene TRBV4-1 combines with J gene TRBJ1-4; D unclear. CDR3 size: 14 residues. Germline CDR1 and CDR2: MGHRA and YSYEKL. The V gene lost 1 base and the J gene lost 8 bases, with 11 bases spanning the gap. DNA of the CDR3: TGCGCCAGCAGCCAAGGATCCCCGGGGGAAAAACTGTTTTTT. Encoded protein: CASSQGSPGEKLFF.

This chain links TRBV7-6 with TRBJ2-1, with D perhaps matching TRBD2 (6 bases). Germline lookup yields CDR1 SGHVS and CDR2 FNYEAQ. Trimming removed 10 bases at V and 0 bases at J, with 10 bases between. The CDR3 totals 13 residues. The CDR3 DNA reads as TGTGCCACCCGGGAGAGCTCCTACAATGAGCAGTTCTTC. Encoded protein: CATRESSYNEQFF.

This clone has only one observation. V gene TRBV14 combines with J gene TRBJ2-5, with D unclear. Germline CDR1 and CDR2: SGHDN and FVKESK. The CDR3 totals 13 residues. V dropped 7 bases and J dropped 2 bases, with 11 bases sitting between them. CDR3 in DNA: TGTGCCAGCACCCGAGGCAGACAAGAGACCCAGTACTTC. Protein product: CASTRGRQETQYF.

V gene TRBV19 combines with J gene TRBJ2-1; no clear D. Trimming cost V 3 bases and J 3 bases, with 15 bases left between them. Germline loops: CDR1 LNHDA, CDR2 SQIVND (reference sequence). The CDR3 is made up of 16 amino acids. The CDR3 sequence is CASSISVNRNYNEQFF. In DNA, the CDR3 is TGTGCCAGTAGTATCAGTGTGAACCGTAACTACAATGAGCAGTTCTTC. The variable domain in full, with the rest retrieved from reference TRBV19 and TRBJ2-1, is DGGITQSPKYLFRKEGQNVTLSCEQNLNHDAMYWYRQDPGQGLRLIYYSQIVNDFQKGDIAEGYSVSREKKESFPLTVTSAQKNPTAFYLCASSISVNRNYNEQFFGPGTRLTVL.

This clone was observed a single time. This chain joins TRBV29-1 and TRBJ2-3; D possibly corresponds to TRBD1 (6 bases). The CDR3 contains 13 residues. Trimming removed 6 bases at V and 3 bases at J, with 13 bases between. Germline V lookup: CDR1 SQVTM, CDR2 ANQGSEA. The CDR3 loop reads CSVEGTRTDTQYF. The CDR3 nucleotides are TGCAGCGTAGAGGGGACAAGGACAGATACGCAGTATTTT.

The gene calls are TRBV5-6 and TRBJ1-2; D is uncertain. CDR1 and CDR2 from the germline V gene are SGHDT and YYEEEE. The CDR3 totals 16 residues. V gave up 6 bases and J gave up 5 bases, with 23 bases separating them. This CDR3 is CASTRRPSPVPYGYTF. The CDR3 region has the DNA TGTGCCAGCACCCGTAGACCTAGCCCCGTTCCATATGGCTACACCTTC.

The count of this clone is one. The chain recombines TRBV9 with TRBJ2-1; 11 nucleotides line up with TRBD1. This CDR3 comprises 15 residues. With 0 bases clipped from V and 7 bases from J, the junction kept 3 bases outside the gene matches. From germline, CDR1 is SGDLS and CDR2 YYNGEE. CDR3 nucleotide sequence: TGTGCCAGCAGCGTAGAGGGACAGGGGGGAAATGAGCAGTTCTTC. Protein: CASSVEGQGGNEQFF.

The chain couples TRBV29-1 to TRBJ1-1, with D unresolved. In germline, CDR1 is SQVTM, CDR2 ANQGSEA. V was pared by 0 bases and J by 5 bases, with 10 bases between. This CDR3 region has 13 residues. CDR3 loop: CSVEEVIKTEAFF. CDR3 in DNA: TGCAGCGTTGAAGAGGTGATTAAGACTGAAGCTTTCTTT.

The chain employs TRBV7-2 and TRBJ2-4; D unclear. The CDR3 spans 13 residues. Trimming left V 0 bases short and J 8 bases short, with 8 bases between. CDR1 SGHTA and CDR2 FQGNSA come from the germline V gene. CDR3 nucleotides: TGTGCCAGCAGCTTAGCCAGTCATGACATTCAGTACTTC. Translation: CASSLASHDIQYF.

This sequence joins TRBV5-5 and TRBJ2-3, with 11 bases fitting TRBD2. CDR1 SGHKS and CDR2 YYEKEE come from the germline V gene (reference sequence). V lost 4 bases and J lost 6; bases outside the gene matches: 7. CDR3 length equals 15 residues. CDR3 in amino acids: CASSLSGRAVDTQYF. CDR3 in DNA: TGTGCCAGCAGCCTTAGCGGGAGGGCCGTCGATACGCAGTATTTT.

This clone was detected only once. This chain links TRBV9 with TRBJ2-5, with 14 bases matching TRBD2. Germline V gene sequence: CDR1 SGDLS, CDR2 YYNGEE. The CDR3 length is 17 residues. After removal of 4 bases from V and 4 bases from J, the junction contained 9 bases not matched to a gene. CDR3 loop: CASSLGTSGSWAETQYF. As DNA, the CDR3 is TGTGCCAGCAGCCTCGGGACTAGCGGGAGTTGGGCAGAGACCCAGTACTTC.

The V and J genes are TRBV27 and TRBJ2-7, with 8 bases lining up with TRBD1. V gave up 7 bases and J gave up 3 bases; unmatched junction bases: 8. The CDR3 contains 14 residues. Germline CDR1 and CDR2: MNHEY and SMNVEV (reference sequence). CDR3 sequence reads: CASKKTGARYEQYF. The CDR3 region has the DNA TGTGCCAGCAAGAAGACAGGGGCCCGCTACGAGCAGTACTTC.

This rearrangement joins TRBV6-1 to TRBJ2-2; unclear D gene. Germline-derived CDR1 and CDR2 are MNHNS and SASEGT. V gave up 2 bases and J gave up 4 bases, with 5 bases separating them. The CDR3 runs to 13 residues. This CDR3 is CASSEKFTGELFF. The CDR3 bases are TGTGCCAGCAGTGAAAAATTCACCGGGGAGCTGTTTTTT.